This T cell receptor beta chain is drawn from a study of OX40 agonist ivuxolimab in advanced cancers. Overall study: Three patients, one with hepatocellular carcinoma and two with cutaneous melanoma, achieved partial responses.

Sequencing was performed with immunoSEQ multiplex PCR; in TCRdb, only in-frame clones are kept and a portion is missing. The table includes some 91,000 clones, around 87% detected once. This clone was counted a single time. The ends lost 4 bases at V and 0 bases at J; junction bases unmatched: 4. The V gene's germline CDR1 is SGHTA and CDR2 FQGNSA. The CDR3 consists of 15 residues. The chain employs TRBV7-2 and TRBJ2-3; 7 nucleotides agree with TRBD2. Sequencing used CD4+ or CD8+ T cells sorted from blood, obtained in a trial of the OX40 agonist ivuxolimab. The origin of this receptor is an adult with an advanced solid tumor such as melanoma, head and neck, liver or kidney cancer. The CDR3 is CASSSSGPSTDTQYF. The CDR3 region has the DNA TGTGCCAGCAGCTCTAGCGGCCCTAGCACAGATACGCAGTATTTT.